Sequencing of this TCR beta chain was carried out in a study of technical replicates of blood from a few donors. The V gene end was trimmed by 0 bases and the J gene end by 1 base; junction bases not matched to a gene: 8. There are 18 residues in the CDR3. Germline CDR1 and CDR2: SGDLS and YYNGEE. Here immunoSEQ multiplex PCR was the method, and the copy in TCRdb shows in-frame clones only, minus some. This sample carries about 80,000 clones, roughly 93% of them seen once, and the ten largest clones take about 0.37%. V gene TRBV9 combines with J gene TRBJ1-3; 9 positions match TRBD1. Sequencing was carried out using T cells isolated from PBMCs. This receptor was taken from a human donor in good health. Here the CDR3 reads CASSVALQGAQSGNTIYF. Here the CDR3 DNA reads TGTGCCAGCAGCGTAGCGCTACAGGGGGCGCAATCTGGAAACACCATATATTTT.